These 2 T cell receptor beta chains were sequenced from one sample in a study of T-cell reconstitution after alpha-beta-depleted transplantation in children. Preparation of the TCRbeta library involved a method that used unique molecular identifiers. TCRdb recomputed calls from the PCR reads with MiXCR, one row per CDR3 protein. Here the sample spans 200,000 to 250,000 distinct CDR3 sequences, 12% being singletons. This specimen was PBMCs from the stem cell graft donor, taken from the stem cell graft. These TCRs come from a human donor who donated a stem cell graft to a child with acute lymphoblastic leukemia.

This clonotype was detected ten times or more. The chain combines TRBV5-1 with TRBJ1-1, with D unresolved. CDR3 length: 15 residues. The V and J ends lost 2 bases and 0 bases respectively, with 11 bases between them. CDR1 SGHRS and CDR2 YFSETQ come from the germline V gene. The chain's CDR3 is CASSFRTGLNTEAFF. CDR3 in DNA: TGCGCCAGCAGCTTCCGTACGGGTTTGAACACTGAAGCTTTCTTT.

This clonotype showed up many times. J is TRBJ2-3 and V is TRBV5-1, with D perhaps matching TRBD1 (6 bases). V lost 3 bases and J 2 bases, leaving 13 bases between the germline ends. CDR3 length: 15 residues. Germline V gene data show CDR1 as SGHRS and CDR2 as YFSETQ. The CDR3 nucleotides are TGCGCCAGCAGCTCTTGGGGGACAAACACAGATACGCAGTATTTT. Translation gives CASSSWGTNTDTQYF.